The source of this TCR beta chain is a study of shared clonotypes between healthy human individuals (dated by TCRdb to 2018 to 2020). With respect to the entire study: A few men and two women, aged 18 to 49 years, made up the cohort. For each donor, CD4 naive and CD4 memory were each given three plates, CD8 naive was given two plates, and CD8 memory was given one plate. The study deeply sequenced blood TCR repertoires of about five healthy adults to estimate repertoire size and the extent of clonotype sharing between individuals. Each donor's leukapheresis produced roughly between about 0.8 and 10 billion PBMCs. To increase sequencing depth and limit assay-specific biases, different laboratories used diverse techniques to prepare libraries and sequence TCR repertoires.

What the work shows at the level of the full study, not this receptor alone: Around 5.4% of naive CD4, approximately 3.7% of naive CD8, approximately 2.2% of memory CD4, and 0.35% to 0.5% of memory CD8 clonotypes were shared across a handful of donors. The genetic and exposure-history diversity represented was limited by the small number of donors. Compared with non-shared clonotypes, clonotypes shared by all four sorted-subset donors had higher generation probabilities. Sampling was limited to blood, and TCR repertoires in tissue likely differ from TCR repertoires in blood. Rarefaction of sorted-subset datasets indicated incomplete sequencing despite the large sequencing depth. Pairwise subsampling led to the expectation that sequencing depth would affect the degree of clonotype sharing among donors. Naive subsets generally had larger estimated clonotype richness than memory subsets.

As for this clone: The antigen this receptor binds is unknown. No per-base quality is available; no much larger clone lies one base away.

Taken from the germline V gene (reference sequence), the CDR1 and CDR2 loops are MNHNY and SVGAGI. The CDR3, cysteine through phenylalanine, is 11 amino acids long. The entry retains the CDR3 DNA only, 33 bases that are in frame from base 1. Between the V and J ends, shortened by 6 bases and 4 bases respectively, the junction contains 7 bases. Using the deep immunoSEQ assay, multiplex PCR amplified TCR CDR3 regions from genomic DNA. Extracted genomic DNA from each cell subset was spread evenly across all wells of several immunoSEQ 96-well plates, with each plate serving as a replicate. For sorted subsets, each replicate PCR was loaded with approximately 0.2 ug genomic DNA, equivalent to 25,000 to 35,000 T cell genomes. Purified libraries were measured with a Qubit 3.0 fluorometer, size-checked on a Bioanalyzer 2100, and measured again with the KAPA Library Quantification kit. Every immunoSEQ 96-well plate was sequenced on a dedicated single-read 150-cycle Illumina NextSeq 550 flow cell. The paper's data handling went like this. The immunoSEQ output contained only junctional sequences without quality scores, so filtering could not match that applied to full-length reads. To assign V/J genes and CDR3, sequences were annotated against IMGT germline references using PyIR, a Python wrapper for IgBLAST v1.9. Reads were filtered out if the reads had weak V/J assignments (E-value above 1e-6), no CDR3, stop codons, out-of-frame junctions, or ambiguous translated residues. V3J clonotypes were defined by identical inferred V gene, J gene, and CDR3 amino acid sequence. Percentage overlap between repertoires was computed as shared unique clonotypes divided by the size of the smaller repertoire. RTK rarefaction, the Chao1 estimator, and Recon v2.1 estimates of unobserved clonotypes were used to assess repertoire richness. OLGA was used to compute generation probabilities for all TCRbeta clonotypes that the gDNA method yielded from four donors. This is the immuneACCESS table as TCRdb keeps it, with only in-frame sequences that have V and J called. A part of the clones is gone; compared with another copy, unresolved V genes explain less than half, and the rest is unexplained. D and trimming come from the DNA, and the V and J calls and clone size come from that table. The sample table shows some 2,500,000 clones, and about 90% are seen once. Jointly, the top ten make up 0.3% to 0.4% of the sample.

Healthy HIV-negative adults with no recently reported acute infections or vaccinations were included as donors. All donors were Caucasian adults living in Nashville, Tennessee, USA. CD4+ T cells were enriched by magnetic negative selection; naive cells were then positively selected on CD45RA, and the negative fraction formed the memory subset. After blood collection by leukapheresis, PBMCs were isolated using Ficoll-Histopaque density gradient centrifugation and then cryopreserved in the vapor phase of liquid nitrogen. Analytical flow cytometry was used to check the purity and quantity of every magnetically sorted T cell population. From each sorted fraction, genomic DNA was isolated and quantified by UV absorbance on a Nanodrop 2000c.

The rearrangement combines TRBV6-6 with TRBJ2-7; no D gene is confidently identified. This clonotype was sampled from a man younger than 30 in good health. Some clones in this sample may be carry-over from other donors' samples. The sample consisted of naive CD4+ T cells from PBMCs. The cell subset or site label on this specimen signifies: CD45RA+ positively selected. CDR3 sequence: CASRSPYEQYF. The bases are TGTGCCAGCAGGAGTCCTTACGAGCAGTACTTC.